Following are 16 T cell receptor beta chains from one sample sequenced in a study of beta chain features in type 1 diabetes. Sequenced material consisted of expressed TCRB transcripts (all of the isolated RNA was reverse transcribed). Profiling relied on immunoSEQ multiplex PCR, and the TCRdb table lists in-frame clones only, not all of them. The sample yields 600,000 or so clones, about 14% seen once. Study-wide findings and caveats: For Type 1 diabetes patients, all four CD4+ subsets carried TCRB CDR3s that were moderately but significantly shorter.

The antigens of these receptors remain unknown. The sequenced sample consisted of naive CD4+ T cells from blood. Receptor source: a young man with type 1 diabetes.

Only a few counts were recorded for this clone. The chain carries TRBV19 and TRBJ1-1; D uncertain. This CDR3 has 14 residues. Germline loops: CDR1 LNHDA, CDR2 SQIVND (reference sequence). V gave up 9 bases and J gave up 1 base, with 15 bases separating them. The CDR3 sequence is CASFGFSRNTEAFF. Written as DNA, the CDR3 is TGTGCCAGCTTCGGGTTTTCTCGGAACACTGAAGCTTTCTTT.

This clone occurred a few times. The chain combines TRBV29-1 with TRBJ2-3; 7 bases match TRBD1. J was trimmed by 2 bases and V by 7 bases; bases with no gene match: 6. CDR3 size: 13 residues. Germline assignment: CDR1 SQVTM and CDR2 ANQGSEA. CDR3 nucleotide sequence: TGCAGCGCCGGACAGGCTTACACAGATACGCAGTATTTT. Its translation is CSAGQAYTDTQYF.

The CDR3 DNA reads as TGTGCCAGCAGTTCTTATGACAGGGATGACGAGCAGTACTTC. It codes for CASSSYDRDDEQYF. The genes are TRBV27 and TRBJ2-7; TRBD1 agrees at 7 bases. CDR1 is MNHEY and CDR2 is SMNVEV in the germline V gene (reference sequence). The CDR3 spans 14 residues. Unmatched junction bases numbered 8, after V lost 4 bases and J lost 5 bases.

Only a few counts were recorded for this clone. The V call is TRBV6-1, the J call TRBJ1-1; a weak D match, TRBD1 (5 bases). Trimming cost V 2 bases and J 4 bases, with 11 bases left between them. Per the germline V gene, CDR1 is MNHNS and CDR2 is SASEGT. This CDR3 spans 14 amino acids. The CDR3 region has the DNA TGTGCCAGCAGTGAACGAGGGGTGGGCACTGAAGCTTTCTTT. Protein: CASSERGVGTEAFF.

V usage is TRBV5-1 and J usage is TRBJ2-5, with D tentatively TRBD1 (5 bases). This CDR3 comprises 13 residues. Germline CDR1 is SGHRS and CDR2 is YFSETQ. The V end lost 2 bases, the J end lost 4 bases, and 9 bases lay between the germline ends. Written as DNA, the CDR3 is TGCGCCAGCAGCTTCCAGGGCAGAGAGACCCAGTACTTC. Translation: CASSFQGRETQYF.

The chain carries TRBV7-9 and TRBJ1-1, with TRBD1 as a possible D gene (5 bases). The CDR3 has 11 amino acids. Germline CDR1 and CDR2: SEHNR and FQNEAQ (reference sequence). Between the trimmed V and J ends, which lost 4 bases and 10 bases, there was a span of 10 bases. For the CDR3, the DNA is TGTGCCAGCAGCTCGGGGCAAGGAGCTTTCTTT. Its protein is CASSSGQGAFF.

This clone has a handful of counts. The gene calls are TRBV4-3 and TRBJ2-1, with 7 bases matching TRBD2. The ends lost 3 bases at V and 4 bases at J; junction bases unmatched: 6. This CDR3 spans 15 amino acids. The germline CDR1 and CDR2 sequences are LGHNA and YSLEER. The CDR3 region has the DNA TGCGCCAGCAGCCAGAGGGAGGGAGCATACAATGAGCAGTTCTTC. Its translation is CASSQREGAYNEQFF.

There are a few counts of this clone. This sequence joins TRBV28 and TRBJ1-1, with 8 positions matching TRBD1. The CDR3 covers 15 residues. The trim removed 5 bases at V and 6 bases at J, leaving 11 bases unmatched. The V gene's germline CDR1 is MDHEN and CDR2 SYDVKM. The CDR3 spells CASSRGDRNQAEAFF. The CDR3, as DNA: TGTGCCAGCAGTCGGGGGGACAGGAATCAGGCTGAAGCTTTCTTT.

The table lists this clone with a few counts. The CDR3 reads CASSYYSYEQYF. As DNA, the CDR3 is TGTGCCAGCAGTTATTACTCCTACGAGCAGTACTTC. This sequence joins TRBV7-2 and TRBJ2-7; D is ambiguous. The CDR3 contains 12 residues. Trimming took off 6 bases at V and 0 bases at J, with 6 bases between the two ends. The germline V gene encodes CDR1 SGHTA and CDR2 FQGNSA. Full variable domain (missing parts from reference TRBV7-2 and TRBJ2-7): GAGVSQSPSNKVTEKGKDVELRCDPISGHTALYWYRQSLGQGLEFLIYFQGNSAPDKSGLPSDRFSAERTGGSVSTLTIQRTQQEDSAVYLCASSYYSYEQYFGPGTRLTVT.

This clone occurred a few times. V and J are TRBV7-2 and TRBJ1-2, with 9 bases fitting TRBD1. Germline V gene lookup returns CDR1 SGHTA and CDR2 FQGNSA. The junction had 7 bases not matched to a gene; V was cut back by 2 bases and J by 0 bases. The CDR3 loop spans 17 amino acids. The CDR3 DNA reads TGTGCCAGCAGCTTAAGGGGGACAGGGCTCCCTAACTATGGCTACACCTTC. Protein: CASSLRGTGLPNYGYTF.

The V call is TRBV5-1, the J call TRBJ2-5, with D unresolved. V shed 2 bases and J shed 2 bases, with 7 bases lying between them. CDR1 is SGHRS and CDR2 is YFSETQ in the germline V gene. This CDR3 spans 13 amino acids. The CDR3 spells CASSFRFQETQYF. The DNA for the CDR3 is TGCGCCAGCAGCTTCCGGTTTCAAGAGACCCAGTACTTC.

The rearrangement uses TRBV6-5 and TRBJ1-1; D possibly corresponds to TRBD1 (6 bases). Germline lookup yields CDR1 MNHEY and CDR2 SVGAGI. Trimming cost V 6 bases and J 5 bases, with 16 bases left between them. This CDR3 is 14 amino acids long. CDR3 in DNA: TGTGCCAGCAGCCAAACTACCCAGGGGACTGAAGCTTTCTTT. This gives the protein CASSQTTQGTEAFF.

This rearrangement joins TRBV13 to TRBJ2-7; 7 positions agree with TRBD2. This CDR3 spans 14 amino acids. CDR1 and CDR2 (germline): PRHDT, FYEKMQ (reference sequence). The J segment lost 0 bases and the V segment lost 7 bases, leaving 6 bases of the junction unmatched. Here the CDR3 reads CASTRAGFSYEQYF. CDR3 nucleotides: TGTGCCAGCACCCGAGCGGGGTTCTCCTACGAGCAGTACTTC.

This clone has only a few counts. The V and J genes are TRBV30 and TRBJ2-2; 11 bases map to TRBD2. The trim removed 3 bases at V and 4 bases at J, leaving 1 base unmatched. The V gene's germline CDR1 is GTSNPN and CDR2 SVGIG (reference sequence). CDR3 length: 14 residues. The CDR3 DNA reads TGTGCCTGGAGCCTAGCGGGGGGCACCGGGGAGCTGTTTTTT. Its translation is CAWSLAGGTGELFF.

This chain uses TRBV27 with TRBJ1-5; D not resolved. This CDR3 has 11 residues. The V gene's germline CDR1 is MNHEY and CDR2 SMNVEV (reference sequence). The V end lost 3 bases, the J end lost 4 bases, and 1 base lay between the germline ends. For the CDR3, the DNA is TGTGCCAGCAGTTTGAATCAGCCCCAGCATTTT. Translating gives CASSLNQPQHF.

In this sample, this clone turned up a few times. V gene TRBV28 combines with J gene TRBJ2-4; 11 bases are shared with TRBD2. This CDR3 is built from 17 residues. V was clipped by 2 bases and J by 0 bases; unmatched bases: 3. Looked up from germline, CDR1 is MDHEN and CDR2 is SYDVKM. The CDR3 coding sequence is TGTGCCAGCAGTTTACCGGGACTAGCGGTAGCCAAAAACATTCAGTACTTC. Protein product: CASSLPGLAVAKNIQYF.